The entry below describes one TCR beta chain. Sequenced by immunoSEQ multiplex PCR; TCRdb stores in-frame clones only, minus some. The sample includes about 120,000 clones, more than 75% of them seen just once. Germline V lookup: CDR1 SGHNT, CDR2 YENEEA. The CDR3 sequence is 13 residues long. V was pared by 5 bases and J by 8 bases, with 8 bases of the junction left unmatched. This entry belongs to a study of control samples from healthy donors and cancer patients. The source of this sequence is a man younger than 45 in good health. Sequenced input: blood. The chain employs TRBV11-3 and TRBJ1-2; 7 bases align to TRBD1. DNA of the CDR3: TGTGCCAGCAGCAAGACAGGGTACCGGGGCTACACCTTC. This translates into CASSKTGYRGYTF.